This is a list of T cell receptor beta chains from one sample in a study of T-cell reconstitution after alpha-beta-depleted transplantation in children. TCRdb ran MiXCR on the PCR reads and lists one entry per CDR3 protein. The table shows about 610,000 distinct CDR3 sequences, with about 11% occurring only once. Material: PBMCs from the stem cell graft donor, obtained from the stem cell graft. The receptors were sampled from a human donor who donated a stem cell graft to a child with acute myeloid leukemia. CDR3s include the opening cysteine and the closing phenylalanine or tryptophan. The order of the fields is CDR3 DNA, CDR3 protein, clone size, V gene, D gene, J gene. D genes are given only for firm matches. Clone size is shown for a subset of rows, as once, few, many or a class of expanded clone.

TGTGCCAGTAGTACCTCCAGCGGAGCCTACGAGCAGTACTTC CASSTSSGAYEQYF few TRBV19 - TRBJ2-7
TGTGCCAGCAGCGCCGCCTCGGTACTAGCGGGAGACTACAATGAGCAGTTCTTC CASSAASVLAGDYNEQFF few TRBV9 TRBD2 TRBJ2-1
TGCGCCAGCAGCACGACAGGGTCGAGCGGCAATGAGCAGTTCTTC CASSTTGSSGNEQFF few TRBV5-1 TRBD1 TRBJ2-1
TGTGCCAGCAGCTTAGCGGGATCAAATAGCAATCAGCCCCAGCATTTT CASSLAGSNSNQPQHF few TRBV7-9 - TRBJ1-5
TGTGCCAGCAGTTCTAGCTGGGGGGCAGACACTGAAGCTTTCTTT CASSSSWGADTEAFF few TRBV27 - TRBJ1-1
TGTGCCAGCAGCAGGGGACAGGCCAACTATGGCTACACCTTC CASSRGQANYGYTF - TRBV28 TRBD1 TRBJ1-2
TGTGCCAGCAGCTTAGGTCCCCGGGGGCGCCACACCGGGGAGCTGTTTTTT CASSLGPRGRHTGELFF - TRBV7-2 - TRBJ2-2
TGCAGCGTTTCGGGGAGCAATCAGCCCCAGCATTTT CSVSGSNQPQHF few TRBV29-1 - TRBJ1-5
TGTGCCAGCAGCCACGAAAGGGCCTCCTACGAGCAGTACTTC CASSHERASYEQYF many TRBV3-1 - TRBJ2-7
TGTGCCAGCAGCGACCGGGGCATCAATCAGCCCCAGCATTTT CASSDRGINQPQHF many TRBV7-9 - TRBJ1-5
TGCAGTGCTAGAGATTCGGGGTACGAGACCCAGTACTTC CSARDSGYETQYF many TRBV20-1 - TRBJ2-5
TGCAGTGCTGGAGCACTAGCGGGAGTCTACGAGCAGTACTTC CSAGALAGVYEQYF many TRBV20-1 TRBD2 TRBJ2-7
TGTGCCAGCGCATGGACTAGCGAGCACTACGAGCAGTACTTC CASAWTSEHYEQYF few TRBV2 TRBD2 TRBJ2-7
TGTGCCAGCAGTCGCCGGACTAGCGGGAGGTTTTACGAGCAGTACTTC CASSRRTSGRFYEQYF many TRBV12-3/TRBV12-4 TRBD2 TRBJ2-7
TGCAGTGCTAGAGGGGCGACCTACCCCTCCTACGAGCAGTACTTC CSARGATYPSYEQYF many TRBV20-1 - TRBJ2-7
TGTGCCAGCACCATCAGCGGCAACGGGCAGTACTTC CASTISGNGQYF - TRBV2 - TRBJ2-7